This is a list of T cell receptor beta chains from one sample in a study of beta chain features in type 1 diabetes. Method: immunoSEQ multiplex PCR; TCRdb's copy keeps in-frame clones and lacks some. The sample holds tens of thousands of clones; roughly 49% are singletons and the top ten take approximately 2.1%. Sample: Tregs from blood. These receptors were taken from a woman aged 18-29 years in good health. CDR3s include the opening cysteine and the closing phenylalanine or tryptophan. The order of the fields is CDR3 length, V gene, J gene, CDR3 protein.

17,TRBV6-7,TRBJ2-1,CASSYSTGTDGQNEQFF
14,TRBV7-9,TRBJ2-7,CASSLGLPGDEQYF
15,TRBV4-1,TRBJ2-7,CASSQGPPPSYEQYF
12,TRBV6-5,TRBJ2-4,CASSSTGNIQYF
15,TRBV19,TRBJ2-7,CASSSSSGGRNEQYF
14,TRBV5-1,TRBJ2-7,CASSLQGGAYEQYF
15,TRBV28,TRBJ2-5,CASRGSDLGRETQYF
17,TRBV7-9,TRBJ2-5,CASSITSGRTSQETQYF
13,TRBV5-4,TRBJ1-2,CASSSQGGYGYTF
15,TRBV18,TRBJ2-2,CASSPDRVKPGELFF
14,TRBV2,TRBJ1-5,CASSDRGLNQPQHF
15,TRBV4-1,TRBJ2-1,CASSQVGGEYNEQFF
15,TRBV6-1,TRBJ2-1,CASSELGRGHNEQFF
15,TRBV6-1,TRBJ2-2,CASRKQGANTGELFF
14,TRBV5-4,TRBJ2-3,CASSRDFVTDTQYF
16,TRBV10-1,TRBJ1-1,CASSRTGLPMNTEAFF
14,TRBV7-2,TRBJ1-5,CASSFGGAGQPQHF
12,TRBV6-6,TRBJ2-7,CASSYRDYEQYF
18,TRBV2,TRBJ2-3,CASSPRHPAGASTDTQYF
15,TRBV15,TRBJ2-1,CATSSTGGLSPEQFF
16,TRBV11-2,TRBJ2-1,CASSLDRAGDVHEQFF
16,TRBV4-3,TRBJ2-1,CASSQEGTRSYNEQFF
11,TRBV2,TRBJ2-3,CASRPQDAQYF
17,TRBV7-3,TRBJ2-5,CASSPWGLAGGRETQYF
15,TRBV6-5,TRBJ1-5,CASSPGGESNQPQHF
14,TRBV19,TRBJ1-1,CASDFRRGSTEAFF
17,TRBV19,TRBJ2-1,CASSTPVKAASYNEQFF
17,TRBV19,TRBJ1-5,CASTPPGGTDSNQPQHF
13,TRBV2,TRBJ1-1,CATSGQVNTEAFF
14,TRBV7-6,TRBJ1-4,CASSLQAYNEKLFF
14,TRBV7-9,TRBJ2-1,CASSLVQGASEQFF
19,TRBV5-1,TRBJ2-1,CASSLRGGSPQSSYNEQFF
13,TRBV5-1,TRBJ2-4,CASSQGVGNIQYF
15,TRBV7-2,TRBJ2-7,CASSPVGGSNDEQYF
15,TRBV27,TRBJ2-1,CASSLRDSWRDEQFF
15,TRBV28,TRBJ2-7,CASRRGSGQFYEQYF
11,TRBV30,TRBJ2-2,CAWGQSGELFF
14,TRBV6-5,TRBJ1-1,CASRRQGAGTEAFF
18,TRBV4-2,TRBJ2-2,CASSQGGQSIRRVGELFF
15,TRBV7-6,TRBJ1-1,CASSLARQGRTEAFF
14,TRBV7-8,TRBJ2-4,CASSPGGGENIQYF
14,TRBV18,TRBJ2-5,CASSPGAGPETQYF
16,TRBV13,TRBJ1-1,CASSRIQGARNTEAFF
14,TRBV7-2,TRBJ2-5,CASSKTSDQETQYF
15,TRBV18,TRBJ2-7,CASSLGTGNSYEQYF
14,TRBV6-6,TRBJ2-5,CASRGALGGETQYF
12,TRBV5-1,TRBJ2-7,CASSETGLEQYF
14,TRBV27,TRBJ2-6,CASSGTNGANVLTF
13,TRBV5-4,TRBJ2-1,CASSLILAGEQFF
13,TRBV5-1,TRBJ2-2,CASSLEGTGELFF
12,TRBV5-5,TRBJ2-7,CASSLQAHEQYF
20,TRBV27,TRBJ2-3,CASSGRIPHRLAGYTDTQYF
13,TRBV6-5,TRBJ2-2,CATTRENTGELFF